This is a list of T cell receptor beta chains from one sample in a study of T cell clones after liver transplantation. Libraries were prepared by immunoSEQ multiplex PCR; TCRdb keeps only in-frame clonotypes and omits some of them. The sample holds tens of thousands of clones; about 92% are singletons and the top ten take 0.9% to 1%. The source was CD4+ T cells from blood, collected around 25 months after liver transplant. The receptors derive from a human patient who received a liver transplant. T cells may partly derive from the graft donor. Each CDR3 is given with its conserved first and last residue. The D gene is left open where the match is weak. The size entry is marked missing in some rows and otherwise reads once, few, many or a size class.

CDR3aa | CDR3nt | v_gene | abundance | d_gene | j_gene
CASSQGLAGGLRNEQFF | TGTGCCAGCAGCCAAGGACTAGCGGGAGGTTTAAGGAATGAGCAGTTCTTC | TRBV11-3 | - | TRBD2 | TRBJ2-1
CASSTSGTDTQYF | TGTGCCAGTAGTACCAGCGGTACAGATACGCAGTATTTT | TRBV19 | - | - | TRBJ2-3
CASSLVGTDYGYTF | TGTGCCAGCAGCTTGGTTGGGACAGACTATGGCTACACCTTC | TRBV5-8 | - | TRBD1 | TRBJ1-2
CSVEDGGAGVSGETQYF | TGCAGCGTTGAAGATGGGGGAGCGGGAGTTTCGGGAGAGACCCAGTACTTC | TRBV29-1 | - | TRBD2 | TRBJ2-5
CASSLQGSAGELFF | TGTGCCAGCAGTCTACAGGGGAGCGCCGGGGAGCTGTTTTTT | TRBV7-2 | few | TRBD1 | TRBJ2-2
CASSTGTGEFSGELFF | TGTGCCAGTAGTACTGGGACAGGCGAGTTCAGTGGGGAGCTGTTTTTT | TRBV19 | - | TRBD1 | TRBJ2-2
CASSIGTGGLNTEAFF | TGTGCCAGTAGTATCGGGACAGGGGGCTTGAACACTGAAGCTTTCTTT | TRBV19 | - | TRBD1 | TRBJ1-1
CSVRISGANVLTF | TGCAGCGTTCGGATCTCTGGGGCCAACGTCCTGACTTTC | TRBV29-1 | - | - | TRBJ2-6
CASSEPGTSAIHEQYF | TGTGCCAGCAGCGAACCCGGGACTAGCGCGATCCACGAGCAGTACTTC | TRBV11-2 | - | TRBD2 | TRBJ2-7
CASSEQGYEQYF | TGTGCCAGCAGTGAACAGGGCTACGAGCAGTACTTC | TRBV25-1 | - | - | TRBJ2-7
CAISESKGGTDVSGNTIYF | TGTGCCATCAGTGAGTCTAAGGGGGGAACGGACGTATCTGGAAACACCATATATTTT | TRBV10-3 | once | - | TRBJ1-3
CASSLALGEYTEAFF | TGTGCCAGCAGCTTAGCGTTGGGGGAGTACACTGAAGCTTTCTTT | TRBV7-2 | - | - | TRBJ1-1
CASSYSGGSYGYTF | TGTGCCAGCAGTTACTCGGGGGGGAGCTATGGCTACACCTTC | TRBV6-5 | once | - | TRBJ1-2
CAISVGSVATDTQYF | TGTGCCATCAGTGTAGGTAGCGTCGCGACAGATACGCAGTATTTT | TRBV10-3 | - | - | TRBJ2-3
CASSAQTGYEQYF | TGTGCCAGCAGCGCCCAGACAGGGTACGAGCAGTACTTC | TRBV9 | - | TRBD1 | TRBJ2-7
CASSTSGANTGELFF | TGCGCCAGCAGCACTAGCGGGGCCAACACCGGGGAGCTGTTTTTT | TRBV5-1 | - | TRBD2 | TRBJ2-2
CAWRGLVGQALHF | TGTGCCTGGAGGGGCCTCGTTGGCCAGGCCCTCCACTTT | TRBV30 | - | - | TRBJ1-6
CASSYGLAGGVSREETQYF | TGTGCCAGCAGCTATGGACTAGCGGGAGGCGTTAGTCGAGAGGAGACCCAGTACTTC | TRBV7-8 | - | TRBD2 | TRBJ2-5
CASSLELAGGEQYF | TGTGCCAGCAGCTTAGAACTAGCGGGAGGCGAGCAGTACTTC | TRBV7-6 | - | TRBD2 | TRBJ2-7
CSVGGGNTEAFF | TGCAGCGTTGGTGGAGGGAACACTGAAGCTTTCTTT | TRBV29-1 | - | - | TRBJ1-1